A single sample gave rise to the 10 T cell receptor beta chains below, sequenced in a study of breast tumors, draining lymph nodes, adjacent tissues. Breast cancer patients provided tissue from their axillary draining lymph nodes. In TCRdb, the multiplex PCR reads were re-called with MiXCR into one record per CDR3 protein. The sample gives 180,000 or so distinct CDR3 sequences, around a third of which show up once; approximately 4.3% is in the top ten. Input material: axillary lymph node tissue. The origin of the receptors is a female donor with breast cancer. Some clones in this sample may be carry-over from other donors' samples.

A few counts support this clonotype. The junction differs from germline at one of its ends, possibly a read error. The chain combines TRBV20-1 with TRBJ2-2; D may be TRBD1 or TRBD2 (7 bases each). The germline V gene encodes CDR1 DFQATT and CDR2 SNEGSKA (reference sequence). This CDR3 has 11 amino acids. The CDR3 sequence is CSARSGGELSF. The CDR3 DNA follows: TGCAGTGCTAGATCAGGGGGGGAGCTGTCTTTT.

This clonotype was found many times. The rearrangement uses TRBV7-6 and TRBJ2-2, with 8 bases that match TRBD2. Germline V gives CDR1 SGHVS, CDR2 FNYEAQ. The CDR3 runs to 20 residues. With V trimmed by 2 bases and J by 4 bases, 18 bases remained unmatched. The CDR3: CASSLLRAGSGAGSTGELFF. The CDR3 DNA follows: TGTGCCAGCAGCTTACTACGTGCGGGTAGCGGGGCGGGAAGCACCGGGGAGCTGTTTTTT.

The chain employs TRBV6-5 and TRBJ2-7; tentative D call: TRBD1 (6 bases). From germline, CDR1 is MNHEY and CDR2 SVGAGI. V lost 2 bases, J lost 7 bases, and 15 bases lay in between. The CDR3 totals 14 residues. For the CDR3, the DNA is TGTGCCAGCAGTTACGACAGGAACACCGGGGAGCAGTACTTC. The encoded protein is CASSYDRNTGEQYF.

This clonotype was seen repeatedly, ten times or more. V and J are TRBV25-1 and TRBJ1-2; D not certain. The CDR3 runs to 11 residues. Germline CDR1 MGHDK, CDR2 SYGVNS. Trimming cost V 5 bases and J 4 bases, with 5 bases left between them. CDR3 amino acids: CASSNSYGYTF. The DNA for the CDR3 is TGTGCCAGCAGTAACAGCTATGGCTACACCTTC.

The sample holds many counts of this clonotype. This chain links TRBV5-1 with TRBJ2-5; 9 positions agree with TRBD1. J gave up 4 bases and V 5 bases, and 12 bases lay outside the gene matches. Germline values: CDR1 SGHRS, CDR2 YFSETQ. This CDR3 region has 16 residues. The CDR3 protein is CASSSGQGFDVETQYF. For the CDR3, the DNA is TGCGCCAGCAGTTCAGGACAGGGGTTCGACGTAGAGACCCAGTACTTC.

As concerns this clonotype: A much larger clonotype is one base distant, so this may be a read error. This sequence joins TRBV6-6 and TRBJ1-6; D is unclear. Germline V CDR1 and CDR2: MNHNY, SVGAGI (reference sequence). The V end lost 5 bases, the J end lost 0 bases, and 11 bases lay between the germline ends. This CDR3 comprises 16 residues. CDR3 nucleotide sequence: TGTGCCAGCAGTCACAGAGGAAGCTCCTATAATTCACCCCTCCACTTT. It translates to CASSHRGSSYNSPLHF.

A note on this clonotype: This may be a read error, as it is one base from a much larger clone. The chain has TRBV9 and TRBJ2-7; 10 bases match TRBD2. The CDR3 length is 16 residues. Germline loops: CDR1 SGDLS, CDR2 YYNGEE. V shed 4 bases, J shed 5 bases, and the junction held 12 bases outside the gene matches. The CDR3 nucleotides read TGTGCCAGCAGCCAATCTAGCGGGAGAACTGAGGACGAGCAGTACTTC. Amino acid sequence: CASSQSSGRTEDEQYF.

This clonotype was observed a few times. This chain uses TRBV2 with TRBJ1-1; 7 bases agree with TRBD1. Germline CDR1 is SNHLY and CDR2 is FYNNEI. This CDR3 comprises 15 residues. With V trimmed by 5 bases and J by 2 bases, 8 bases remained unmatched. Here the CDR3 reads CASSRDSPINTEAFF. In DNA, the CDR3 is TGTGCCAGCAGTCGGGACAGCCCCATAAACACTGAAGCTTTCTTT.

A single count supports this clonotype. A much larger clone lies one base from this, so it may be a read error. This sequence joins TRBV4-1 and TRBJ1-2, with D possibly being TRBD1 (5 bases). Per the germline V gene, CDR1 is MGHRA and CDR2 is YSYEKL. Trimming took off 4 bases at V and 4 bases at J, with 22 bases between the two ends. CDR3 length: 17 residues. The CDR3 DNA reads as TGCGCCAGCAGCCGCCGGGACGGGGCCTCCGGTGGCTATGGCTACACCTTC. It yields the protein CASSRRDGASGGYGYTF.

This clonotype was observed a handful of times. This chain uses TRBV24-1 with TRBJ1-1, with 7 bases fitting TRBD1. CDR1 KGHDR and CDR2 SFDVKD come from the germline V gene. The junction had 17 bases not matched to a gene; V was cut back by 5 bases and J by 0 bases. The CDR3 spans 19 residues. The CDR3 DNA sequence: TGTGCCACCAGTGTCCTCTACGGGCAGGGGGTCTCTATGAACACTGAAGCTTTCTTT. Its translation: CATSVLYGQGVSMNTEAFF.